The 6 T cell receptor beta chains in this list originate from one sample, sequenced in a study of blood T cell repertoires in COVID-19. Some clones are missing from TCRdb's copy, which holds only in-frame ones; the method was immunoSEQ multiplex PCR. Among 150,000 to 250,000 clones listed, roughly 94% were seen once. The source material was peripheral blood. These receptors all come from a man under 40 with COVID-19, enrolled during active disease.

The chain is built from TRBV9 and TRBJ2-2; D remains unclear. V lost 5 bases to trimming and J lost 1 base, with 6 bases between them. Germline CDR1 SGDLS, CDR2 YYNGEE. The CDR3 spans 13 residues. The CDR3 spells CASRAGNTGELFF. Written as DNA, the CDR3 is TGTGCCAGCAGGGCAGGGAACACCGGGGAGCTGTTTTTT.

In DNA form, the CDR3 reads TGTGCCAGCAGCCAACCTCTGGGACAGGGGGTTCTCTACACCTTC. Protein product: CASSQPLGQGVLYTF. The rearrangement joins TRBV3-1 (or the pseudogene TRBV3-2) to TRBJ1-2; TRBD1 matches 11 bases. The junction had 9 bases not matched to a gene; V was cut back by 2 bases and J by 10 bases. The CDR3 has 15 residues. CDR1 is LGHDT and CDR2 is YNNKEL in the germline V gene (reference sequence).

This chain joins TRBV19 and TRBJ2-6; no clear D. The CDR3 loop spans 12 amino acids. CDR1 LNHDA and CDR2 SQIVND come from the germline V gene (reference sequence). Trimming cost V 5 bases and J 5 bases, with 4 bases left between them. Here the CDR3 reads CASSVRANVLTF. The CDR3 DNA is TGTGCCAGTAGTGTAAGGGCCAACGTCCTGACTTTC.

The V and J genes are TRBV6-4 and TRBJ2-1; D is unclear. CDR3 size: 15 residues. Germline CDR1 reads MRHNA; CDR2 reads SNTAGT. The V end lost 5 bases, the J end lost 2 bases, and 13 bases lay between the germline ends. The DNA of the CDR3 is TGTGCCAGCAGTTTGGAGCCGACGACCTACAATGAGCAGTTCTTC. Its translation is CASSLEPTTYNEQFF.

The rearrangement joins TRBV7-9 to TRBJ1-2; TRBD1 matches at 9 bases. The germline CDR1 and CDR2 sequences are SEHNR and FQNEAQ (reference sequence). The CDR3 totals 15 residues. The trim removed 5 bases at V and 4 bases at J, leaving 8 bases unmatched. CDR3 residues: CASSPETGGFYGYTF. The CDR3 DNA is TGTGCCAGCAGCCCCGAGACAGGGGGATTCTATGGCTACACCTTC.

J is TRBJ1-2 and V is TRBV6-6; 7 positions match TRBD1. The CDR3 is 16 residues long. CDR1 is MNHNY, CDR2 SVGAGI, per germline (reference sequence). With 2 bases clipped from V and 4 bases from J, the junction kept 10 bases outside the gene matches. The CDR3, as DNA: TGTGCCAGCAGTTACACCCGACAGGGTTCTACCTATGGCTACACCTTC. Translated, it gives CASSYTRQGSTYGYTF.